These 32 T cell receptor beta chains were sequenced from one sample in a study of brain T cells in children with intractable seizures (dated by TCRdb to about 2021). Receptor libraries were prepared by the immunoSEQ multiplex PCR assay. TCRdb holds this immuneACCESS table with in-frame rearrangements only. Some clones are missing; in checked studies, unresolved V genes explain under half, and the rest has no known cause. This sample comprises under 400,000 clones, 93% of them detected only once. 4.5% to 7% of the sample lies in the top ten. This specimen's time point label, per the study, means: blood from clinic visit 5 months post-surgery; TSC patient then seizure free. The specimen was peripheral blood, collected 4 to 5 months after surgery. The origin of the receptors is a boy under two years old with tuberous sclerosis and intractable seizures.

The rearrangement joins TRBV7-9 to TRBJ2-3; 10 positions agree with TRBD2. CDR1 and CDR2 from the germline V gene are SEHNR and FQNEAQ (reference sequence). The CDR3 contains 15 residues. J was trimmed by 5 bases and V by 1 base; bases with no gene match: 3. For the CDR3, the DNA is TGTGCCAGCAGCTTAGAAGCGGGGGGGCAAGATACGCAGTATTTT. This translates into CASSLEAGGQDTQYF.

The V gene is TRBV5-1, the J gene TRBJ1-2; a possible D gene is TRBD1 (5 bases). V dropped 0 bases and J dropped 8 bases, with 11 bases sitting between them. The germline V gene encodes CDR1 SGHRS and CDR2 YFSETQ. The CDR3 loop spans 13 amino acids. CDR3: CASSLERGSGYTF. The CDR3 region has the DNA TGCGCCAGCAGCTTGGAACGGGGGTCCGGCTACACCTTC.

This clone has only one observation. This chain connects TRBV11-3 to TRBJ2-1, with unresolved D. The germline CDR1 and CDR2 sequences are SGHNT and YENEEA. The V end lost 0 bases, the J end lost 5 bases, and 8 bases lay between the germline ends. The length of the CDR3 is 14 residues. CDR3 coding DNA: TGTGCCAGCAGCTTAGAAGGTTCGGACAATGAGCAGTTCTTC. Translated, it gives CASSLEGSDNEQFF.

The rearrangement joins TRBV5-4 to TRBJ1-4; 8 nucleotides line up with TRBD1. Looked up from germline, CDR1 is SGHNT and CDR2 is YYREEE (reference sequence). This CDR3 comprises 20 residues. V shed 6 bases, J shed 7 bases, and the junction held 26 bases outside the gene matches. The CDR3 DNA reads TGTGCCAGCAACTTAACCCTATACCCGGACAGGGACGGGGGGGGTGAAAAACTGTTTTTT. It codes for CASNLTLYPDRDGGGEKLFF.

The CDR3 coding sequence is TGTGCCAGCACCTTTCAACGGGCCACGCAGTATTTT. Its translation: CASTFQRATQYF. The chain recombines TRBV11-2 with TRBJ2-3, with D unresolved. The V gene's germline CDR1 is SGHAT and CDR2 FQNNGV. Trimming took 7 bases from V and 9 from J, leaving 14 bases between them. The CDR3 runs 12 residues.

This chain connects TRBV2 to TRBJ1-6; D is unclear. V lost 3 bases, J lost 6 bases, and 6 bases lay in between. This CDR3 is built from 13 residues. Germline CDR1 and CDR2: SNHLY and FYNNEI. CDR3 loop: CASSDLGNSPLHF. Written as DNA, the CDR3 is TGTGCCAGCAGTGATTTAGGTAATTCACCCCTCCACTTT.

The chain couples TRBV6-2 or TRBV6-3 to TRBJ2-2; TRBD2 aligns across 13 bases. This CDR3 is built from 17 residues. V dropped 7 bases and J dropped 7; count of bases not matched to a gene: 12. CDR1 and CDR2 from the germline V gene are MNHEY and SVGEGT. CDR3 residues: CASTPFGLAGVVGELFF. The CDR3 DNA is TGTGCCAGCACCCCCTTCGGACTAGCGGGAGTTGTCGGGGAGCTGTTTTTT.

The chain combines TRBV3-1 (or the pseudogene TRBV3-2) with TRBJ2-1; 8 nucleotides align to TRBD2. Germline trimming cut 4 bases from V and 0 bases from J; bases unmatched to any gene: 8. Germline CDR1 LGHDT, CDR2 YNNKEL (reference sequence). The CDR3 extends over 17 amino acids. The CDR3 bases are TGTGCCAGCAGCCCCCGTACCGGGACTAGCTCCTACAATGAGCAGTTCTTC. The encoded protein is CASSPRTGTSSYNEQFF.

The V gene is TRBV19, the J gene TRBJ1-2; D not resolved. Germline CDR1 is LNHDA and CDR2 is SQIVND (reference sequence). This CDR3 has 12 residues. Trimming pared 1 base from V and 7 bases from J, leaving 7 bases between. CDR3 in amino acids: CASSIATIGYTF. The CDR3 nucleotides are TGTGCCAGTAGTATAGCGACAATTGGCTACACCTTC.

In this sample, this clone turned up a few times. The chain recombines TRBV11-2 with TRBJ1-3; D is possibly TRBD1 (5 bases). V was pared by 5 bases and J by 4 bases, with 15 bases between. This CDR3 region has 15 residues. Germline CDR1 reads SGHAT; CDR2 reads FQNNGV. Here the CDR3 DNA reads TGTGCCAGCAGCCGGGACCTACACTGGGGAAACACCATATATTTT. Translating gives CASSRDLHWGNTIYF.

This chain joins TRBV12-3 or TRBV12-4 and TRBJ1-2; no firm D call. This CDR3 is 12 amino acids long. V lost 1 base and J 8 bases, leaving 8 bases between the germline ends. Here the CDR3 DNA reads TGTGCCAGCAGTTTAGGAGTGGGGGGCTACACCTTC. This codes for CASSLGVGGYTF.

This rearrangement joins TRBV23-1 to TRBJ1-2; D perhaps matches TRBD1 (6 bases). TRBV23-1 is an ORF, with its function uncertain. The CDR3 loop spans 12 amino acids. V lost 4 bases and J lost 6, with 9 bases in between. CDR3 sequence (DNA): TGCGCCAGCAGTCCGACAGGAGATGGCTACACCTTC. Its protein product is CASSPTGDGYTF.

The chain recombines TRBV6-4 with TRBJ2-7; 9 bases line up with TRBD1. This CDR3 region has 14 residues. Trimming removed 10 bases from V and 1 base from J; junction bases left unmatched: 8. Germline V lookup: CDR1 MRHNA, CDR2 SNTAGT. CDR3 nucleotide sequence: TGTGCCACCGGGCCGGGACAGGGATCCTACGAGCAGTACTTC. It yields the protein CATGPGQGSYEQYF.

The CDR3 region is CASSPPPQREPGYEQYF. CDR3 coding DNA: TGTGCCAGCAGCCCGCCCCCCCAGCGGGAGCCCGGATACGAGCAGTACTTC. The gene calls are TRBV9 and TRBJ2-7, with 8 bases that match TRBD2. This CDR3 contains 17 residues. V dropped 4 bases and J dropped 4; count of bases not matched to a gene: 16. Germline V gives CDR1 SGDLS, CDR2 YYNGEE.

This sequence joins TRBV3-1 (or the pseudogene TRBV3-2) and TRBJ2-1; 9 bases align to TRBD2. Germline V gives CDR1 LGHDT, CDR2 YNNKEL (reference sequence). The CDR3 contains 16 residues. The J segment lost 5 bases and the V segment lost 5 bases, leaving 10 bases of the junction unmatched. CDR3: CASSVRLAESHNEQFF. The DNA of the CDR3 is TGTGCCAGCAGCGTCAGACTAGCGGAGTCCCACAATGAGCAGTTCTTC.

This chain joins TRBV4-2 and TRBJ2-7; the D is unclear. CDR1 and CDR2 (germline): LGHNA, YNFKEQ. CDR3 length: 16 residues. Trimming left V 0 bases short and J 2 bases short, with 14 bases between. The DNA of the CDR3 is TGTGCCAGCAGCCAAGAAGGGCATAGTGGGGCCTACGAGCAGTACTTC. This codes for CASSQEGHSGAYEQYF.

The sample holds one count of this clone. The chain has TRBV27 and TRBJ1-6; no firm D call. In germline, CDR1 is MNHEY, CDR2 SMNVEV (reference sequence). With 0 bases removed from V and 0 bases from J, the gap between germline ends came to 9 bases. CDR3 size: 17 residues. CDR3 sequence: CASSLSVGFSYNSPLHF. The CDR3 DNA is TGTGCCAGCAGTTTATCGGTGGGGTTCTCCTATAATTCACCCCTCCACTTT.

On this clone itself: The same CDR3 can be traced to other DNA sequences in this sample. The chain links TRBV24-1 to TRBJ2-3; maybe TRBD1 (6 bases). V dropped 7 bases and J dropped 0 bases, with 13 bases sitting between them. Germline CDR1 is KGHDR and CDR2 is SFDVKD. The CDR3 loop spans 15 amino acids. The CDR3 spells CATSDRTASTDTQYF. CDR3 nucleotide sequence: TGTGCCACCAGCGACAGGACAGCCAGCACAGATACGCAGTATTTT.

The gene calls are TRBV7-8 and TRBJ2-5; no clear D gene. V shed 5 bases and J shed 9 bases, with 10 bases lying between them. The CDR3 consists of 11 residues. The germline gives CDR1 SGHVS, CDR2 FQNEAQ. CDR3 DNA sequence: TGTGCCAGCAGCCCCTCTGAGGCCCAGTACTTC. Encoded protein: CASSPSEAQYF. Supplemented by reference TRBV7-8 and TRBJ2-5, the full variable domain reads GAGVSQSPRYKVAKRGQDVALRCDPISGHVSLFWYQQALGQGPEFLTYFQNEAQLDKSGLPSDRFFAERPEGSVSTLKIQRTQQEDSAVYLCASSPSEAQYFGPGTRLLVL.

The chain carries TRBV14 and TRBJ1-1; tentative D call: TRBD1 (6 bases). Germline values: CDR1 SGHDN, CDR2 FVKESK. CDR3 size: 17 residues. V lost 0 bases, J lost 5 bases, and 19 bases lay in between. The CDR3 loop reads CASSQETVRGLETEAFF. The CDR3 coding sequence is TGTGCCAGCAGCCAAGAGACGGTCAGGGGCTTAGAGACTGAAGCTTTCTTT.

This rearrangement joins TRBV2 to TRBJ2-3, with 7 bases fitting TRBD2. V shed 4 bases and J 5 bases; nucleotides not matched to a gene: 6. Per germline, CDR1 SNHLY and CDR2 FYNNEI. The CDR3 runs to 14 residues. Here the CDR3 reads CASSAAGDGDTQYF. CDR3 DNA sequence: TGTGCCAGCAGTGCTGCGGGAGATGGAGATACGCAGTATTTT.

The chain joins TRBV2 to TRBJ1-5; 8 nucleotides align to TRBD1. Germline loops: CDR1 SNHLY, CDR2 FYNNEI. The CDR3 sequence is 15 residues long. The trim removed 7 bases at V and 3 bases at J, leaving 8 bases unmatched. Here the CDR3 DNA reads TGTGCCAGCATGTTGGACAGGGAGGTCAATCAGCCCCAGCATTTT. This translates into CASMLDREVNQPQHF.

CDR3: CASSGLSRGSDTQYF. CDR3 in DNA: TGTGCCAGCAGCGGGTTGTCGCGAGGGTCAGATACGCAGTATTTT. The chain carries TRBV5-4 and TRBJ2-3; tentative D call: TRBD2 (5 bases). This CDR3 comprises 15 residues. Trimming cost V 4 bases and J 4 bases, with 16 bases left between them. The V gene's germline CDR1 is SGHNT and CDR2 YYREEE (reference sequence).

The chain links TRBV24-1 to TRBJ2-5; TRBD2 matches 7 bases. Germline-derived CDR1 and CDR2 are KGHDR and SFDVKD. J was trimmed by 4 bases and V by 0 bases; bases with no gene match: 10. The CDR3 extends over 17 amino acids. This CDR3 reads CATSDLLAGRDRETQYF. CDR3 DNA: TGTGCCACCAGTGATTTGTTGGCGGGGAGGGATCGAGAGACCCAGTACTTC.

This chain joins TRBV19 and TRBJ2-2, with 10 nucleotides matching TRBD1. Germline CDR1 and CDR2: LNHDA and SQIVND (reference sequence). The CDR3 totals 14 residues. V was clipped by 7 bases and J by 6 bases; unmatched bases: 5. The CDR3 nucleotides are TGTGCCAGTACGTCCGGGACAGGGGCCGGGGAGCTGTTTTTT. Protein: CASTSGTGAGELFF. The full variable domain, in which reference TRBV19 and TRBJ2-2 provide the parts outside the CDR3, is DGGITQSPKYLFRKEGQNVTLSCEQNLNHDAMYWYRQDPGQGLRLIYYSQIVNDFQKGDIAEGYSVSREKKESFPLTVTSAQKNPTAFYLCASTSGTGAGELFFGEGSRLTVL.

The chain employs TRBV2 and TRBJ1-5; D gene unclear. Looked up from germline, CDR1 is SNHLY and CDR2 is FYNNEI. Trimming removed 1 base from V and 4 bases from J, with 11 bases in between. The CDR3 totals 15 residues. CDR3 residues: CASSEEAYDNQPQHF. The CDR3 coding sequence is TGTGCCAGCAGTGAAGAGGCCTACGATAATCAGCCCCAGCATTTT.

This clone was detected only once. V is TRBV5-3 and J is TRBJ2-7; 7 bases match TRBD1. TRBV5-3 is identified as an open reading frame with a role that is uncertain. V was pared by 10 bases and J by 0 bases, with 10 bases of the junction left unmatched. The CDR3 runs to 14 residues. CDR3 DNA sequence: TGTGCCTCCCACTCAGGGGGAATCTCCTACGAGCAGTACTTC. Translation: CASHSGGISYEQYF.

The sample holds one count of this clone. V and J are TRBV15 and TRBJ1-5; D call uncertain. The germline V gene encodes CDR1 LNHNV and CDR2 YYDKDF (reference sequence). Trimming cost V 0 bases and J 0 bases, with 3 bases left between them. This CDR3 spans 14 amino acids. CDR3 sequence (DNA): TGTGCCACCAGCAGAGATAATAGCAATCAGCCCCAGCATTTT. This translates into CATSRDNSNQPQHF. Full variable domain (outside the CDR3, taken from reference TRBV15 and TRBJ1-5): DAMVIQNPRYQVTQFGKPVTLSCSQTLNHNVMYWYQQKSSQAPKLLFHYYDKDFNNEADTPDNFQSRRPNTSFCFLDIRSPGLGDTAMYLCATSRDNSNQPQHFGDGTRLSIL.

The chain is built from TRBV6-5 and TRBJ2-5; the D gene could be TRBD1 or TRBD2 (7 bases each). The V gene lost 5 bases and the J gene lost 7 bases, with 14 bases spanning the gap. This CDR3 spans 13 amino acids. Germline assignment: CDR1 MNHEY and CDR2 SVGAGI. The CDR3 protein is CASSTGEGGTQYF. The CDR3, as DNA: TGTGCCAGCAGTACAGGGGAGGGTGGGACCCAGTACTTC.

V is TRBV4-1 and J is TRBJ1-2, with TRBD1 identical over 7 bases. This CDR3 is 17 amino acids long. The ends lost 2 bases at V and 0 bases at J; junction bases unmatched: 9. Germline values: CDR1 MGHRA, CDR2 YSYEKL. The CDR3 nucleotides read TGCGCCAGCAGCCAAACTATAGGACAGGAAACTAACTATGGCTACACCTTC. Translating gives CASSQTIGQETNYGYTF.

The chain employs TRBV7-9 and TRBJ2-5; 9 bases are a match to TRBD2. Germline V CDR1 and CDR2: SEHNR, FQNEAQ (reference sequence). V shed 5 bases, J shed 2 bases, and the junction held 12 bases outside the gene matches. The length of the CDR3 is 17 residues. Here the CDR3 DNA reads TGTGCCAGCAGCCTCCGGACTAGCGTGAAATTTCAAGAGACCCAGTACTTC. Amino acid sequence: CASSLRTSVKFQETQYF.

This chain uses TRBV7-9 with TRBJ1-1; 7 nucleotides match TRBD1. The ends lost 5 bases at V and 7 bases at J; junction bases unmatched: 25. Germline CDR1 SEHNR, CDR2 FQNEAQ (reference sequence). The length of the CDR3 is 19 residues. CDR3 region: CASSPRDRVSPEGLIEAFF. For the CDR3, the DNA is TGTGCCAGCAGCCCCAGAGACAGGGTCTCCCCGGAGGGACTTATTGAAGCTTTCTTT.